The table lists the clone carrying this T cell receptor beta chain with many counts. No antigen is known for it. The entry originates in a study of T cells in Graves' hyperthyroidism and ophthalmopathy. The study's findings and limits: Patients with ophthalmopathy were separated from those with stable hyperthyroidism by a 13 V-J model. Peripheral blood also featured most of the thyroid clonotypes expanded above 0.001.

Amplified TCR beta CDR3 regions came from RNA transcripts. RT-PCR in the first round (using the HTBI primer set) targeted the TCR CDR3. TCRdb redid the calling of the multiplex PCR reads with MiXCR, one entry per CDR3 protein. The sample carries fewer than 900,000 distinct CDR3 sequences, 16% recorded once. The germline CDR1 and CDR2 sequences are MDHEN and SYDVKM. Trimming removed 4 bases at V and 8 bases at J, with 5 bases between. This CDR3 is 10 amino acids long. Sequenced input: blood. This clonotype was sampled from a young man with Graves' hyperthyroidism. This chain uses TRBV28 with TRBJ2-5; no definite D call. DNA of the CDR3: TGTGCCAGCAGTTCCCCAACCCAGTACTTC. As protein: CASSSPTQYF.